This T cell receptor beta chain was identified in a study of shared clonotypes between healthy human individuals (dated by TCRdb to the early 2020s). Context from the whole study: The cohort included a few men and a couple of women between 18 and 49 years of age. Per donor, three plates each were used for CD4 naive and CD4 memory, two for CD8 naive, and one for CD8 memory. To estimate repertoire size and how much clonotype sharing occurs between individuals, the study deeply sequenced the blood TCR repertoires of 5 or 6 healthy adults. To increase sequencing depth and limit assay-specific biases, different laboratories used diverse techniques to prepare libraries and sequence TCR repertoires. Leukapheresis yielded between about 0.94 and 8.9 billion PBMCs per donor.

From its cysteine to its phenylalanine, the CDR3 spans 15 amino acids. Only CDR3 DNA is held: 45 bases, read in frame from base 1. Based on the germline V gene, the CDR1 and CDR2 sequences are SGHVS and FQNEAQ. V loses 5 bases at its end and J loses 5 bases; junction bases beyond the gene matches: 5. TCR CDR3 regions were amplified from genomic DNA by multiplex PCR using the deep immunoSEQ assay. Genomic DNA extracted from each cell subset was distributed evenly over all wells of several immunoSEQ 96-well plates, and each plate served as one replicate. For sorted subsets, roughly 200 ng of genomic DNA, equivalent to tens of thousands of T cell genomes, went into each replicate PCR. Purified libraries were quantified with a Qubit 3.0 fluorometer, sized on a Bioanalyzer 2100, and re-quantified with the KAPA Library Quantification kit. A separate single-read 150-cycle Illumina NextSeq 550 flow cell was used to sequence each immunoSEQ 96-well plate. Per the original workflow: Because only junctional sequences without quality scores were contained in the immunoSEQ output, filtering matching that applied to full-length reads could not be performed. To assign V/J genes and CDR3, sequences were annotated against IMGT germline references using PyIR, a Python wrapper for IgBLAST v1.9. Reads were removed for weak V/J assignments (E-value above 1e-6), missing CDR3, stop codons, out-of-frame junctions, or ambiguous translated residues. V3J clonotypes were defined as sequences sharing the same inferred V gene, J gene, and CDR3 amino acid sequence. The percentage overlap between two repertoires was calculated by dividing the number of shared unique clonotypes by the size of the smaller repertoire. RTK rarefaction, the Chao1 estimator, and Recon v2.1 estimates of unobserved clonotypes were used to assess repertoire richness. For all TCRbeta clonotypes obtained by the gDNA method from four donors, generation probabilities were computed with OLGA. The table was pulled from immuneACCESS by TCRdb, which kept in-frame rearrangements only. Such tables lose some clones; where checked, under half of the loss comes from unresolved V genes, and the rest has no known cause. Clone size and V and J calls were adopted from that table, with D and trimming inferred from the DNA. This sample has approximately 940,000 clones in its table, and more than 75% of those were observed once. Approximately 1.5% of the sample belongs to the ten largest clones.

Study-wide findings and limitations: Larger estimated clonotype richness was generally found for naive subsets than for memory subsets. Compared with non-shared clonotypes, the clonotypes found in all four sorted-subset donors had higher generation probabilities. Sampling was restricted to blood, and TCR repertoires in tissue are likely to differ from TCR repertoires in blood. Sharing across a handful of donors was observed for around 5% of naive CD4, over 3% of naive CD8, about 2.5% of memory CD4, and approximately 0.41% of memory CD8 clonotypes. Pairwise subsampling led to the expectation that sequencing depth would affect the degree of clonotype sharing among donors. Incomplete sequencing was indicated by rarefaction of sorted-subset datasets, despite the large sequencing depth. The small number of donors limited the genetic and exposure-history diversity represented.

This clone was found many times. The target of this receptor is not known. One base away there is no much larger clone; base qualities are not given. Donors were healthy HIV-negative adults with no recently reported acute infections or vaccinations. All donors were Caucasian adults living in Nashville, Tennessee, USA. Magnetic negative selection was used to enrich CD4+ T cells, after which naive cells were positively selected on CD45RA and the negative fraction became the memory subset. After blood collection by leukapheresis, PBMCs were isolated using Ficoll-Histopaque density gradient centrifugation and then cryopreserved in the vapor phase of liquid nitrogen. Analytical flow cytometry was used to check the purity and quantity of each magnetically sorted T cell population. Genomic DNA was isolated from each sorted fraction and quantified by UV absorbance on a Nanodrop 2000c.

The source is a man aged 18 to 29 in good health. The material sequenced was memory CD4+ T cells sorted from blood. The intended sense of this specimen's cell subset or site label: CD45RA-negative fraction. The rearranged chain carries TRBV7-8 and TRBJ1-4; 10 of the junction bases match TRBD1. The CDR3 protein is CASSPRDRGNEKLFF. The nucleotide sequence is TGTGCCAGCAGCCCCCGGGACAGGGGAAATGAAAAACTGTTTTTT.